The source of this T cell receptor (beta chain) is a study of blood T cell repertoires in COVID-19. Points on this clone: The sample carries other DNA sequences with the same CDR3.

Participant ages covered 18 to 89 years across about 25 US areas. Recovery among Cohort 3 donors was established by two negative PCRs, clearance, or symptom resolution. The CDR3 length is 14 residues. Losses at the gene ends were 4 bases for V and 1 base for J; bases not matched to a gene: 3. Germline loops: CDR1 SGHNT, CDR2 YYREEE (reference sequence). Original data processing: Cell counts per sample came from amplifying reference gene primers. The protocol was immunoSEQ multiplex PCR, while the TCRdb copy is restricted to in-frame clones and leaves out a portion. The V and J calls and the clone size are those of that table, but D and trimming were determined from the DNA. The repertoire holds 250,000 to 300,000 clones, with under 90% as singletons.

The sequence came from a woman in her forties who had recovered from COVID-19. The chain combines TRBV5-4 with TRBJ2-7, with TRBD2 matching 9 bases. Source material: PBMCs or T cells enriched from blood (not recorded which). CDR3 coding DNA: TGTGCCAGCAGCGCCGGACTAGCGTCCTACGAGCAGTACTTC. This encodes CASSAGLASYEQYF.